Listed below are T cell receptor beta chains from one sample, sequenced in a study of shared clonotypes between healthy human individuals. The protocol was immunoSEQ multiplex PCR, while the TCRdb copy is restricted to in-frame clones and leaves out a portion. The sample consists of about 820,000 clones, 80% to 95% of them appearing once. Sequenced: naive CD8+ T cells sorted from blood. The receptors stem from a young man in good health. CDR3s include the opening cysteine and the closing phenylalanine or tryptophan. A D gene is named only where the DNA matches it firmly. Clone size is stated in some rows and not others, as once, few, many or a class when expanded.

>TRBV6-5|NA|NA|TRBJ2-7|14
CASSYGVSSYEQYF
TGTGCCAGCAGTTACGGGGTGAGCTCCTACGAGCAGTACTTC
>TRBV9|TRBD1|NA|TRBJ2-1|16
CASSVEGTGSHNEQFF
TGTGCCAGCAGCGTAGAGGGGACAGGGAGTCACAATGAGCAGTTCTTC
>TRBV27|TRBD2|NA|TRBJ2-1|16
CASSFATSGRALEQFF
TGTGCCAGCAGTTTCGCAACTAGCGGGAGGGCGCTTGAGCAGTTCTTC
>TRBV5-6|NA|NA|TRBJ2-7|15
CASSLAGLSGGEQYF
TGTGCCAGCAGCTTGGCGGGACTTTCCGGTGGCGAGCAGTACTTC
>TRBV2|TRBD2|NA|TRBJ2-1|16
CASSELSGASYNEQFF
TGTGCCAGCAGTGAATTAAGCGGGGCCAGCTACAATGAGCAGTTCTTC
>TRBV2|TRBD1|NA|TRBJ1-4|16
CASSDFPPGQGGKLFF
TGTGCCAGCAGTGATTTCCCCCCCGGACAGGGCGGAAAACTGTTTTTT
>TRBV29-1|NA|NA|TRBJ1-3|15
CSVEIPGASGNTIYF
TGCAGCGTTGAGATTCCGGGGGCGTCTGGAAACACCATATATTTT
>TRBV28|NA|many|TRBJ1-1|13
CASSSGTSYEAFF
TGTGCCAGCAGTTCCGGGACCTCCTACGAAGCTTTCTTT
>TRBV4-1|TRBD2|NA|TRBJ2-1|15
CASSQGLAGGNEQFF
TGCGCCAGCAGCCAGGGACTAGCGGGAGGTAATGAGCAGTTCTTC
>TRBV7-9|NA|NA|TRBJ2-5|11
CASSLKETQYF
TGTGCCAGCAGTTTGAAAGAGACCCAGTACTTC
>TRBV10-2|TRBD2|NA|TRBJ2-1|14
CASSELAGGVEQFF
TGCGCCAGCAGTGAACTAGCGGGAGGGGTTGAGCAGTTCTTC
>TRBV5-6|TRBD2|NA|TRBJ2-7|14
CASSTGLAVDEQYF
TGTGCCAGCAGCACAGGACTAGCGGTCGACGAGCAGTACTTC
>TRBV10-3|TRBD2|NA|TRBJ2-7|16
CAISERGTSGSYEQYF
TGTGCCATCAGTGAGCGGGGGACTAGCGGGAGTTACGAGCAGTACTTC
>TRBV4-3|NA|once|TRBJ2-7|15
CASSQVLDSSYEQYF
TGCGCCAGCAGCCAAGTTCTGGACTCTTCCTACGAGCAGTACTTC
>TRBV6-4|TRBD2|NA|TRBJ2-7|12
CASIAGGSEQYF
TGTGCCAGCATAGCGGGAGGTAGCGAGCAGTACTTC
>TRBV5-6|NA|NA|TRBJ1-2|14
CASSPEGSNYGYTF
TGTGCCAGCAGCCCGGAGGGCAGTAACTATGGCTACACCTTC
>TRBV29-1|NA|once|TRBJ2-7|13
CSVLRVSSYEQYF
TGCAGCGTACTCAGGGTCAGCTCCTACGAGCAGTACTTC